This entry concerns a single T cell receptor beta chain. The target antigen is unknown. The sample originates from a study of shared clonotypes between healthy human individuals. Deletions cut 8 bases from V and 4 bases from J, with 15 bases between. CDR1 is MDHEN and CDR2 is SYDVKM in the germline V gene. CDR3 size: 13 residues. Study-wide results and caveats: Since donors were few, the genetic and exposure-history diversity represented was limited. Blood was the only sampled material, and tissue repertoires likely differ.

Deep was the level used in running the assay. Evenly divided among several immunoSEQ plates was the genomic DNA of each subset. The method was immunoSEQ multiplex PCR; TCRdb's version includes in-frame clones alone and lacks a portion of them. Of hundreds of thousands of clones listed, about three quarters are singletons. The source material was PBMCs. The chain employs TRBV28 and TRBJ2-7; D is ambiguous. This clonotype originated in a woman between 40 and 55 years old in good health. Some clones in this sample may be carry-over from other donors' samples. The CDR3 region has the DNA TGTGCCAGCGTGGCAGCCCCATCGTACGAGCAGTACTTC. It translates to CASVAAPSYEQYF.